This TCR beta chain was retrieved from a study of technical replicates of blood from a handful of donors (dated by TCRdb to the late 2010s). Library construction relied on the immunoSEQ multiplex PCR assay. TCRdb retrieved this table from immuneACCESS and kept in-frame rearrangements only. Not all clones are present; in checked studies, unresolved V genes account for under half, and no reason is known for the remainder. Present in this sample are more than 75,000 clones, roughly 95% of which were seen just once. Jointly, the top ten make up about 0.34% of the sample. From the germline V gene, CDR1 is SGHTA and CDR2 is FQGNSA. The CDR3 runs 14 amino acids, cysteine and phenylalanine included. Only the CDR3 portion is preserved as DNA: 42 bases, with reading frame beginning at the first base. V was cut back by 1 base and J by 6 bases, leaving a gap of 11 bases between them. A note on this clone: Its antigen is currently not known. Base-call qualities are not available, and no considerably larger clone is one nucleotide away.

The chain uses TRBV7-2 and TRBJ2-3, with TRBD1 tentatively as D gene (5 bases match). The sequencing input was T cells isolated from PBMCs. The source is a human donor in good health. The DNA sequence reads TGTGCCAGCAGCTTAGTTCCAGGGTGGGATACGCAGTATTTT. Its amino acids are CASSLVPGWDTQYF.